Below, 28 T cell receptor beta chains from the same sample are listed, as sequenced in a study of cytomegalovirus exposure and HLA in healthy donors. Amplification used 60 Vbeta primers and 13 Jbeta primers. Generated by immunoSEQ multiplex PCR, the TCRdb table keeps only in-frame clones and is missing some. The table for this sample gives about 140,000 clones. Material: PBMCs. The source of these receptors is a male donor in good health and CMV-seronegative.

The V call is TRBV18, the J call TRBJ1-6, with 8 bases that match TRBD1. The CDR3 spans 16 residues. The V gene's germline CDR1 is KGHSH and CDR2 LQKENI. V trimming: 3 bases; J trimming: 5 bases; junction bases outside the gene matches: 6. CDR3 loop: CASSPPGTGDNSPLHF. The CDR3 bases are TGTGCCAGCTCACCTCCCGGGACAGGAGATAATTCACCCCTCCACTTT.

The gene calls are TRBV6-1 and TRBJ1-2, with D unclear. Germline-derived CDR1 and CDR2 are MNHNS and SASEGT. The CDR3 runs 12 residues. V was cut by 6 bases and J by 6 bases, with 11 bases left in between. CDR3 sequence reads: CASRGFQDGYTF. CDR3 coding DNA: TGTGCCAGCAGAGGCTTTCAGGATGGCTACACCTTC.

The chain is built from TRBV30 and TRBJ2-3, with 9 nucleotides matching TRBD2. Germline V gene sequence: CDR1 GTSNPN, CDR2 SVGIG (reference sequence). The CDR3 consists of 16 residues. The J segment lost 0 bases and the V segment lost 8 bases, leaving 12 bases of the junction unmatched. CDR3 bases: TGTGCCCTGGGGCTAGCGGGACGCGCTAGCACAGATACGCAGTATTTT. This sequence encodes CALGLAGRASTDTQYF.

The chain joins TRBV7-9 to TRBJ2-5; TRBD1 is a possible D gene (6 bases). Near its end, the DNA agrees better with TRBJ2-7, so the J call may be wrong. This CDR3 region has 16 residues. Germline CDR1 is SEHNR and CDR2 is FQNEAQ (reference sequence). CDR3 residues: CASSSRLGQPSYEQYF. The CDR3 nucleotides are TGTGCCAGCAGCTCCCGTCTCGGACAGCCATCCTACGAGCAGTACTTC.

The J gene is TRBJ2-3, the V gene TRBV7-6, with unresolved D. Germline V gene data show CDR1 as SGHVS and CDR2 as FNYEAQ. The CDR3 sequence is 13 residues long. The V end was cut by 2 bases, the J end by 2 bases, with 5 bases between. CDR3 coding DNA: TGTGCCAGCAGCTTATCTACCACAGATACGCAGTATTTT. Protein product: CASSLSTTDTQYF.

The chain uses TRBV6-5 and TRBJ2-7; possible D gene TRBD2, 6 bases. From germline, CDR1 is MNHEY and CDR2 SVGAGI. V lost 6 bases, J lost 7 bases, and 16 bases lay in between. The length of the CDR3 is 13 residues. The CDR3 DNA sequence: TGTGCCAGCAGAATCCGGGACTCAGCGGAGCAGTACTTC. Translation gives CASRIRDSAEQYF.

The rearrangement joins TRBV18 to TRBJ2-2; possibly TRBD2 for D (5 bases). The CDR3 is made up of 15 amino acids. Germline lookup yields CDR1 KGHSH and CDR2 LQKENI. The V end was cut by 3 bases, the J end by 2 bases, with 10 bases between. The CDR3 DNA reads as TGTGCCAGCTCACCGTTCGGGGTCAACACCGGGGAGCTGTTTTTT. This sequence encodes CASSPFGVNTGELFF.

The chain carries TRBV27 and TRBJ2-1; D perhaps matches TRBD2 (8 bases). Per germline, CDR1 MNHEY and CDR2 SMNVEV (reference sequence). Trimming left V 6 bases short and J 3 bases short, with 18 bases between. The CDR3 length is 16 residues. The CDR3 bases are TGTGCCAGCAGCCCCGGGAGGGGGCACGGCTACAATGAGCAGTTCTTC. Amino acid sequence: CASSPGRGHGYNEQFF.

The chain carries TRBV19 and TRBJ1-2; 8 bases align to TRBD1. The CDR3 has 14 amino acids. The V segment lost 4 bases and the J segment 4 bases; nucleotides outside the gene matches: 5. The germline V gene encodes CDR1 LNHDA and CDR2 SQIVND (reference sequence). The CDR3 protein is CASSTRQGTYGYTF. CDR3 sequence (DNA): TGTGCCAGTAGTACGAGACAGGGGACCTATGGCTACACCTTC.

The rearrangement joins TRBV7-2 to TRBJ1-5; D not resolved. Trimming stripped 0 bases from V and 0 bases from J, with 9 bases between. CDR3 size: 16 residues. Per germline, CDR1 SGHTA and CDR2 FQGNSA. The CDR3: CASSLAVQISNQPQHF. Written as DNA, the CDR3 is TGTGCCAGCAGCTTAGCGGTTCAGATTAGCAATCAGCCCCAGCATTTT.

The gene calls are TRBV30 and TRBJ2-3; 12 bases line up with TRBD2. The V gene end was trimmed by 0 bases and the J gene end by 3 bases; junction bases not matched to a gene: 13. The germline V gene has CDR1 GTSNPN and CDR2 SVGIG (reference sequence). There are 19 residues in the CDR3. The CDR3 DNA reads TGTGCCTGGAGTGTAGGGCTAGCGGGAGGGCCAGTCTTGACAGATACGCAGTATTTT. It is translated as CAWSVGLAGGPVLTDTQYF.

The V call is TRBV6-1, the J call TRBJ2-5, with D possibly being TRBD1 (5 bases). The J call may be in error: the DNA end matches TRBJ2-7 better. The CDR3 length is 14 residues. Germline V gene lookup returns CDR1 MNHNS and CDR2 SASEGT. CDR3 sequence reads: CASRRLAGPYEQYF. As DNA, the CDR3 is TGTGCCAGCCGTAGGCTGGCAGGGCCCTACGAGCAGTACTTC.

This chain links TRBV7-2 with TRBJ1-5; TRBD1 aligns across 9 bases. CDR3 length: 15 amino acids. Trimming at V came to 0 bases and at J to 4 bases, leaving 1 base not matched to a gene. Looked up from germline, CDR1 is SGHTA and CDR2 is FQGNSA. The CDR3, as DNA: TGTGCCAGCAGCTTAGCGGGACAGGGAAATCAGCCCCAGCATTTT. Protein sequence: CASSLAGQGNQPQHF.

The CDR3 DNA sequence: TGTGCCAGCTCACCATTGAGGGTAGTAGGGAACACTGAAGCTTTCTTT. Encoded protein: CASSPLRVVGNTEAFF. V gene TRBV18 combines with J gene TRBJ1-1; D remains ambiguous. The V end was cut by 2 bases, the J end by 1 base, with 14 bases between. Germline V lookup: CDR1 KGHSH, CDR2 LQKENI. The CDR3 spans 16 residues.

The rearrangement links TRBV19 to TRBJ1-5; no reliable D call. Germline-derived CDR1 and CDR2 are LNHDA and SQIVND (reference sequence). V was shortened by 7 bases and J by 0 bases, with 7 bases between the two germline ends. The CDR3 loop spans 13 amino acids. CDR3 sequence reads: CASNEFSNQPQHF. CDR3 DNA sequence: TGTGCCAGTAACGAGTTTAGCAATCAGCCCCAGCATTTT.

The chain is built from TRBV7-8 and TRBJ2-5; TRBD1 matches at 9 bases. From germline, CDR1 is SGHVS and CDR2 FQNEAQ. CDR3 length equals 16 residues. With V trimmed by 6 bases and J by 2 bases, 10 bases remained unmatched. The CDR3 DNA reads as TGTGCCAGCAGTGGGGTCGGGACAGGGTATCAAGAGACCCAGTACTTC. Its protein is CASSGVGTGYQETQYF.

V and J are TRBV7-8 and TRBJ2-7, with TRBD1 matching over 7 bases. Unmatched junction bases numbered 4, after V lost 5 bases and J lost 3 bases. The CDR3 covers 13 residues. Germline lookup yields CDR1 SGHVS and CDR2 FQNEAQ. CDR3 in amino acids: CASSPGQLYEQYF. In nucleotides, the CDR3 is TGTGCCAGCAGCCCGGGACAGCTCTACGAGCAGTACTTC. The full variable domain, completed using reference TRBV7-8 and TRBJ2-7, is GAGVSQSPRYKVAKRGQDVALRCDPISGHVSLFWYQQALGQGPEFLTYFQNEAQLDKSGLPSDRFFAERPEGSVSTLKIQRTQQEDSAVYLCASSPGQLYEQYFGPGTRLTVT.

This chain joins TRBV29-1 and TRBJ1-1; unclear D gene. Per the germline V gene, CDR1 is SQVTM and CDR2 is ANQGSEA. Trimming shortened V by 1 base and J by 4 bases, and 13 bases separated the two germline ends. The CDR3 is 14 residues long. The CDR3 DNA follows: TGCAGCGTTGAAGCAACGGGGTTAAGCACTGAAGCTTTCTTT. Translating gives CSVEATGLSTEAFF.

The J gene is TRBJ2-7, the V gene TRBV20-1; no definite D call. Germline assignment: CDR1 DFQATT and CDR2 SNEGSKA (reference sequence). Trimming cost V 2 bases and J 8 bases, with 10 bases left between them. The CDR3 sequence is 11 residues long. The CDR3 DNA reads TGCAGTGCTAGACTTACTACGAAGCAGTACTTC. Its translation: CSARLTTKQYF.

The J gene is TRBJ1-5, the V gene TRBV6-1; D is uncertain. The CDR3 covers 11 residues. Trimming removed 8 bases from V and 4 bases from J, with 6 bases in between. Germline loops: CDR1 MNHNS, CDR2 SASEGT. DNA of the CDR3: TGTGCCAGCTCCCCAAATCAGCCCCAGCATTTT. Its protein product is CASSPNQPQHF.

The rearrangement uses TRBV5-5 and TRBJ2-1, with D possibly matching TRBD1 (5 bases). Germline CDR1 reads SGHKS; CDR2 reads YYEKEE (reference sequence). V lost 4 bases, J lost 10 bases, and 18 bases lay in between. The CDR3 is made up of 14 amino acids. The CDR3 nucleotides are TGTGCCAGCAGCCTCGACGATGACAGTACCGAGCAGTTCTTC. Translation gives CASSLDDDSTEQFF.

Here the CDR3 DNA reads TGTGCCAGCAGCCCCCGGGGTAACTATGGCTACACCTTC. Translating gives CASSPRGNYGYTF. This rearrangement joins TRBV6-5 to TRBJ1-2; D is undetermined. This CDR3 is 13 amino acids long. Germline lookup yields CDR1 MNHEY and CDR2 SVGAGI. V dropped 6 bases and J dropped 1 base, with 9 bases sitting between them.

The chain uses TRBV6-1 and TRBJ2-7; D unresolved. The V and J ends lost 6 bases and 2 bases respectively, with 5 bases between them. This CDR3 region has 11 residues. Germline assignment: CDR1 MNHNS and CDR2 SASEGT. The CDR3 spells CASSKTYEQYF. Written as DNA, the CDR3 is TGTGCCAGCAGCAAAACCTACGAGCAGTACTTC.

V is TRBV5-1 and J is TRBJ1-2; 9 nucleotides agree with TRBD1. J gave up 8 bases and V 2 bases, and 10 bases lay outside the gene matches. Germline loops: CDR1 SGHRS, CDR2 YFSETQ. The CDR3 is made up of 15 amino acids. CDR3 sequence reads: CASSLRTGGAEGYTF. CDR3 nucleotide sequence: TGCGCCAGCAGCTTACGCACAGGGGGCGCGGAAGGCTACACCTTC.

CDR3 DNA sequence: TGTGCCAGCAGTCTGACAGGGACGGCCGATCAGCCCCAGCATTTT. Residues: CASSLTGTADQPQHF. The V gene is TRBV27, the J gene TRBJ1-5; 7 bases are shared with TRBD1. With 5 bases clipped from V and 5 bases from J, the junction kept 9 bases outside the gene matches. The CDR3 sequence is 15 residues long. Germline V gives CDR1 MNHEY, CDR2 SMNVEV (reference sequence).

This chain joins TRBV2 and TRBJ2-7; 7 bases line up with TRBD2. V gave up 7 bases and J gave up 0 bases; unmatched junction bases: 3. The CDR3 totals 13 residues. From germline, CDR1 is SNHLY and CDR2 FYNNEI. CDR3 nucleotides: TGTGCCAGCATGGGCGGGAGCTCCTACGAGCAGTACTTC. It specifies CASMGGSSYEQYF.

The chain recombines TRBV30 with TRBJ1-5; possibly TRBD1 for D (6 bases). Trimming shortened V by 5 bases and J by 0 bases, and 14 bases separated the two germline ends. The CDR3 runs 15 residues. The V gene's germline CDR1 is GTSNPN and CDR2 SVGIG (reference sequence). The CDR3 here is CAWSRTVASNQPQHF. The CDR3 DNA sequence: TGTGCCTGGTCTCGGACAGTTGCTAGCAATCAGCCCCAGCATTTT.

The gene calls are TRBV4-3 and TRBJ2-7, with 10 nucleotides matching TRBD1. CDR1 and CDR2 from the germline V gene are LGHNA and YSLEER. CDR3 length: 15 residues. J was trimmed by 5 bases and V by 2 bases; bases with no gene match: 6. Written as DNA, the CDR3 is TGCGCCAGCAGCCAACGACAGGGGGCTGGGGACGAGCAGTACTTC. Its translation is CASSQRQGAGDEQYF.